Listed below are T cell receptor beta chains from one sample, sequenced in a study of graft-versus-host responses after intestinal transplantation. Here immunoSEQ multiplex PCR was the method, and the copy in TCRdb shows in-frame clones only, minus some. Among tens of thousands of clones listed, roughly 89% were seen once. This specimen consisted of bone marrow, obtained less than 750 days after intestinal transplantation. These receptors all stem from a human patient who received an intestinal transplant, so some T cells may come from the graft donor. Each CDR3 is given with its conserved first and last residue. D genes are given only for firm matches. Some rows have no size entry. The others give once, few or many, or a class for an expanded clone.

>-|TRBV5-5|13|TRBJ1-2|-
TGTGCCAGCAGCTTGGACCCAGGGAACGGCTACACCTTC
CASSLDPGNGYTF
>-|TRBV7-9|17|TRBJ1-4|-
TGTGCCAGCAGCCCACCACCCTCGTGGGGGCCGGGTGAAAAACTGTTTTTT
CASSPPPSWGPGEKLFF
>-|TRBV10-2|14|TRBJ2-1|-
TGCGCCAGCAGCGAACTCAGGGTGTCCAATGAGCAGTTCTTC
CASSELRVSNEQFF
>-|TRBV23-1|13|TRBJ1-2|-
TGCGCCAGCAGTCAAGGCGCTAACTATGGCTACACCTTC
CASSQGANYGYTF
>TRBD1|TRBV7-2|14|TRBJ2-7|-
TGTGCCAGCAGCTATAACAGGGGGTCCTACGAGCAGTACTTC
CASSYNRGSYEQYF
>-|TRBV27|15|TRBJ2-3|-
TGTGCCAGCAGTCCCCGGGGCTCCCTCGCCGATACGCAGTATTTT
CASSPRGSLADTQYF
>-|TRBV6-1|13|TRBJ1-4|-
TGTGCCAGCAGTGAACAGTCTAATGAAAAACTGTTTTTT
CASSEQSNEKLFF
>-|TRBV6-1|13|TRBJ1-5|once
TGTGCCAGCAGTGTAAGGGGTTCCCAGCCCCAGCATTTT
CASSVRGSQPQHF
>-|TRBV11-3|11|TRBJ2-2|-
TGTGCCAGCAGCTTTAGGGGGGAGCTGTTTTTT
CASSFRGELFF
>TRBD2|TRBV5-4|14|TRBJ2-7|-
TGTGCCAGCAGCGGACTAGCGGGGGGCGACGAGCAGTACTTC
CASSGLAGGDEQYF
>-|TRBV28|15|TRBJ1-1|-
TGTGCCAGCAGTACCCACGGGCGTCCCTGGACTGAAGCTTTCTTT
CASSTHGRPWTEAFF
>TRBD1|TRBV6-5|15|TRBJ2-3|-
TGTGCCAGCAGTTTCGGCAACAGGGGAATAGATACGCAGTATTTT
CASSFGNRGIDTQYF
>-|TRBV6-1|21|TRBJ2-1|-
TGTGCCAGCAGTGAAGGGATGGACAGGGCGGGTAGCGGGGCCCTTCTGACCGAGCAGTTCTTC
CASSEGMDRAGSGALLTEQFF
>TRBD2|TRBV19|17|TRBJ2-1|-
TGTGCCAGTTCCGGGACTAGCGGGGGGTCCTCCTACAATGAGCAGTTCTTC
CASSGTSGGSSYNEQFF
>-|TRBV7-7|14|TRBJ2-1|-
TGTGCCGGAGAACAGGGATTGTGGAGGAATGAGCAGTTCTTC
CAGEQGLWRNEQFF
>-|TRBV4-1|13|TRBJ1-6|few
TGCGCCAGCAGCCAAGAAGGCGATTCACCCCTCCACTTT
CASSQEGDSPLHF
>-|TRBV6-6|12|TRBJ1-1|-
TGTGCCAGCAGTCTGGCGGGAACTGAAGCTTTCTTT
CASSLAGTEAFF
>TRBD2|TRBV10-3|14|TRBJ2-1|-
TGTGCCATCAGACCAGCGGGAGGCCACAATGAGCAGTTCTTC
CAIRPAGGHNEQFF
>TRBD1|TRBV7-6|15|TRBJ1-4|-
TGTGCCAGCAGCCCCCCTGTGACAGGGAATGAAAAACTGTTTTTT
CASSPPVTGNEKLFF
>TRBD2|TRBV11-2|15|TRBJ2-5|-
TGTGCCAGCAGCCCACGACTAGCGGGAGGAGAGACCCAGTACTTC
CASSPRLAGGETQYF
>-|TRBV27|13|TRBJ2-7|-
TGTGCCAGCCGGCTGGGAGCATCCTACGAGCAGTACTTC
CASRLGASYEQYF
>-|TRBV28|15|TRBJ1-2|-
TGTGCCAGCAGTACCTTAGGACGGGATAACTATGGCTACACCTTC
CASSTLGRDNYGYTF
>-|TRBV18|16|TRBJ1-5|-
TGTGCCAGCTCACCACGGGGAGAAAACTACAATCAGCCCCAGCATTTT
CASSPRGENYNQPQHF
>-|TRBV4-1|14|TRBJ2-3|once
TGCGCCAGCAGCCCCGGGTCTAGATCAGATACGCAGTATTTT
CASSPGSRSDTQYF
>-|TRBV7-9|13|TRBJ1-1|-
TGTGCCAGCAGTACAGCAGGGAGCACTGAAGCTTTCTTT
CASSTAGSTEAFF
>-|TRBV2|14|TRBJ2-1|once
TGTGCCGACTCACGGAGAAGCTCCTACAATGAGCAGTTCTTC
CADSRRSSYNEQFF
>TRBD1|TRBV6-5|12|TRBJ1-3|-
TGTGCCACCAGGGGGCTTGGAAACACCATATATTTT
CATRGLGNTIYF
>-|TRBV19|12|TRBJ2-7|-
TGTGCCAGTAGTATGGGGACGCTCGAGCAGTACTTC
CASSMGTLEQYF
>-|TRBV5-6|14|TRBJ2-1|-
TGTGCCAGCAGCTTTTGGCAGGGGAGGAATGAGCAGTTCTTC
CASSFWQGRNEQFF
>-|TRBV7-9|14|TRBJ2-5|few
TGTGCCAGCAGCGGAGAAGGGAAGCAAGAGACCCAGTACTTC
CASSGEGKQETQYF
>-|TRBV4-2|14|TRBJ2-5|-
TGTGCCAGCAGCTTGGGTTGGGACAAAGAGACCCAGTACTTC
CASSLGWDKETQYF